This TCR beta chain was recorded in a study of control samples from healthy donors and cancer patients. Sequencing used immunoSEQ multiplex PCR; TCRdb keeps in-frame clones, though not all of them. The sample has about 150,000 clones, approximately 93% seen once. The sequenced material came from blood. This TCR was recovered from a man in his forties or fifties in good health.

The CDR3 sequence is CASSLWASNEQYF. CDR3 nucleotides: TGTGCCAGCAGTTTATGGGCTAGCAACGAGCAGTACTTC. The chain combines TRBV27 with TRBJ2-7; possibly TRBD2 for D (5 bases). Germline loops: CDR1 MNHEY, CDR2 SMNVEV (reference sequence). Deletions cut 1 base from V and 5 bases from J, with 9 bases between. This CDR3 is built from 13 residues.